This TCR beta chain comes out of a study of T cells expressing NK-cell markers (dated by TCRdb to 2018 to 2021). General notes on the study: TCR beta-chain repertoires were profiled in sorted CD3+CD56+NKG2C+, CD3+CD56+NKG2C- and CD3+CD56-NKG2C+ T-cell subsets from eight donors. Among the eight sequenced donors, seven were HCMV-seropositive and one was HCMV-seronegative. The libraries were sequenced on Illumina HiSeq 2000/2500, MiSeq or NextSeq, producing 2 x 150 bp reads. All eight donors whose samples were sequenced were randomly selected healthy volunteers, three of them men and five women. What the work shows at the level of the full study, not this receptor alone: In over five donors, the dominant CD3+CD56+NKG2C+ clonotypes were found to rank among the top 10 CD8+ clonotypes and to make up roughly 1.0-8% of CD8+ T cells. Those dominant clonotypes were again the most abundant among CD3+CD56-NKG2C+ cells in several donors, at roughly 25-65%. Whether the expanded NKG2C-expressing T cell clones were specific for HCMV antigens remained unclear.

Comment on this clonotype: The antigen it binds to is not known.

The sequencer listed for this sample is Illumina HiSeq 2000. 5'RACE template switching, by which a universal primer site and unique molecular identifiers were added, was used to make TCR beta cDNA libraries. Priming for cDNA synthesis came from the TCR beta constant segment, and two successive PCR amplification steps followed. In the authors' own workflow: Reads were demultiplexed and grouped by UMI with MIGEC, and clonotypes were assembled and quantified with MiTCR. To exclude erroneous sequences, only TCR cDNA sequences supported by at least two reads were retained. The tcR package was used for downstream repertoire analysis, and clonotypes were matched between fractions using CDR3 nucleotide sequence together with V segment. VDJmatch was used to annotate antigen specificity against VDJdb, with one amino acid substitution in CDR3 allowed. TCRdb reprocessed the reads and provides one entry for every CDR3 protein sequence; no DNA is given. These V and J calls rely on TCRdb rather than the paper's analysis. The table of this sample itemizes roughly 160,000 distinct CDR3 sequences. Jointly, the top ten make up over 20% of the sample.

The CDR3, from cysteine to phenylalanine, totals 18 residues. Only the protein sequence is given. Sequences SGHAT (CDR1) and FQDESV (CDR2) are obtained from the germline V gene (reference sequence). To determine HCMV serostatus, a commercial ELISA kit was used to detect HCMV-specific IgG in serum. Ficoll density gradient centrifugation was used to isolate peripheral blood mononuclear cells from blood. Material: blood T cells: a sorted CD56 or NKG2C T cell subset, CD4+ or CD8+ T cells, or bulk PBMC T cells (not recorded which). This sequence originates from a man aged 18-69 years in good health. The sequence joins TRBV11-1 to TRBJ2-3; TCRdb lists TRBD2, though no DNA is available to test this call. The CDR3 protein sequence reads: CASSSRTSGGLPTDTQYF.